This T cell receptor (beta chain) was sequenced during a study of CD8+ T cells in alopecia areata (dated by TCRdb to 2017 to 2018). Notes on the research overall: Treated patients were enrolled in an open-label pilot trial of oral tofacitinib at 5 to 10 mg twice daily for moderate-to-severe alopecia areata. Patients on tofacitinib were biopsied at baseline and after 4 and 24 weeks of treatment, and several of the patients also had a later scalp biopsy. High-throughput TCRbeta sequencing was used to examine T cell clonal expansion in alopecia areata in both the C3H/HeJ mouse model and human patients. Scalp clonality was compared across normal scalp (n=4), patchy alopecia areata scalp (n=8), and alopecia totalis/universalis scalp (n=8). RNA was extracted with the PAXgene miRNA kit for fixed scalp, the miRNeasy kit for PBMCs, and the RNeasy kit for mouse skin. Scalp tissue and sorted CD4+ and CD8+ peripheral blood T cells from patchy and totalis/universalis alopecia areata patients and from healthy controls were covered by human TCRbeta sequencing. Tofacitinib was administered for 6 to 18 months, and 6 months of follow-up off drug were then conducted to assess delayed response and recurrence. TCRbeta CDR3 regions were amplified by immunoSEQ multiplex PCR with 35 Vbeta forward and 13 Jbeta reverse primers.

As encoded in the germline V gene, CDR1 is SQVTM while CDR2 is ANQGSEA. At the junction V is shortened by 1 base and J by 5 bases; bases outside the gene matches: 6. The cysteine opens and the phenylalanine closes a CDR3 of 14 amino acids. Only the CDR3 portion is preserved as DNA: 42 bases, with reading frame beginning at the first base. With respect to this clone: The antigen it binds to is not known. No much larger clone is present one base from it, and per-base qualities are unavailable.

Summary of the overall study and its limitations: Higher clonality and more expanded CD8+ clones were observed in lesional scalp than in normal scalp, particularly in alopecia totalis/universalis, a finding suggestive of antigenic drive. Resident alphabeta T cells in normal human skin are also sequenced, complicating scalp TCR repertoire analysis, unlike mouse skin dominated by gammadelta T cells. Shared TCR sequences between patients were less evident than in mice, which may be partly attributable to HLA diversity in the patient population.

The time point label of this sample denotes: baseline before oral tofacitinib. Lesional scalp punch biopsies and peripheral blood were collected from alopecia areata patients. PBMCs were isolated by density centrifugation and stained for CD3, CD4 and CD8, and CD4+ and CD8+ T cells were sorted on a FACSAria. Libraries were built with the immunoSEQ multiplex PCR assay. RNA was extracted from all samples and reverse transcribed into cDNA, which served as template for TCR sequencing. SuperScript III was used to make first-strand cDNA, primed with a 2:1 mix of oligo-dT and random hexamers. A synthetic immune receptor repertoire was used to assess amplification bias, and residual bias was removed computationally. On the authors' methods: After raw reads were preprocessed to remove errors, the CDR3 was defined following IMGT conventions as running from the conserved cysteine to phenylalanine. Clonality was calculated as 1 minus Shannon entropy normalized by log2 of the number of productive unique TCRs. Whether scalp clones were CD4 or CD8 was inferred by matching scalp TCRbeta sequences against CD4 and CD8 repertoires sorted from blood. TCRdb obtained this table from immuneACCESS and retained in-frame rearrangements with V and J assigned. These tables miss some clones; where compared with another copy, unresolved V genes account for less than half of the shortfall, and the remainder is unexplained. The V and J calls and the clone size are those of that table, but D and trimming were determined from the DNA. This sample comprises a few hundred thousand clones, approximately 61% of them detected only once. The ten largest clones represent roughly 1.2% of the sample.

The sample consisted of CD4+ T cells sorted from blood, taken at week 0. The sequence derives from a human donor with alopecia areata. The rearrangement joined TRBV29-1 to TRBJ1-1; 8 bases in the middle match TRBD1. This receptor carries the CDR3 CSVEVQGAKTEAFF. In nucleotide form, the sequence is TGCAGCGTTGAAGTCCAGGGGGCAAAGACTGAAGCTTTCTTT.